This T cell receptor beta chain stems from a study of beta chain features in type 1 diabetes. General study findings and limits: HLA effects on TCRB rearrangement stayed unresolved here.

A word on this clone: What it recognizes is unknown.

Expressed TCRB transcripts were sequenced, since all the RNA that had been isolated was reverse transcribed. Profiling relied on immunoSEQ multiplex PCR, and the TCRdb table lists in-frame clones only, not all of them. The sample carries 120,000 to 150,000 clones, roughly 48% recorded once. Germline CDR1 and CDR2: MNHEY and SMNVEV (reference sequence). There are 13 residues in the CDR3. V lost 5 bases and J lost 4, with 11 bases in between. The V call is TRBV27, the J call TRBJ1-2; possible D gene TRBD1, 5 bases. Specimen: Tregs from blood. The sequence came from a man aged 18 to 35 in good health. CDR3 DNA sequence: TGTGCCAGCAGTCTCCAGGGTTCCTATGGCTACACCTTC. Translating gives CASSLQGSYGYTF.